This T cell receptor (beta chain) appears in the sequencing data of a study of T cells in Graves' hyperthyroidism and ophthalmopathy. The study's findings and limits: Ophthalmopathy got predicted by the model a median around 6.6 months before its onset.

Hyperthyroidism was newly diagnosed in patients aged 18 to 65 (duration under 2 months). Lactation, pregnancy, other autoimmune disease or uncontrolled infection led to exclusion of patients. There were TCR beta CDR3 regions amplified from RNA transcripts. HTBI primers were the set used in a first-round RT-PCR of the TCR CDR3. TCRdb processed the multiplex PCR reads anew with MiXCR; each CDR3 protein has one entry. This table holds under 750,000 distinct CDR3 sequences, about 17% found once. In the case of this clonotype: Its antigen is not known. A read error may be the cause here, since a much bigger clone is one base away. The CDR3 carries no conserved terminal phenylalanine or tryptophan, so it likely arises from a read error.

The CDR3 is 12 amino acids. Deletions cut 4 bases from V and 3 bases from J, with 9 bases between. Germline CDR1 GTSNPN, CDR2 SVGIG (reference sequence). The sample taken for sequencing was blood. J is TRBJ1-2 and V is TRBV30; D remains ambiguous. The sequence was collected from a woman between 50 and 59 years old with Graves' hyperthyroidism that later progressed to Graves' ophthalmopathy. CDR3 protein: CAWTEADYGYTL. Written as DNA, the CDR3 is TGTGCCTGGACAGAGGCGGACTATGGCTACACCCTC.